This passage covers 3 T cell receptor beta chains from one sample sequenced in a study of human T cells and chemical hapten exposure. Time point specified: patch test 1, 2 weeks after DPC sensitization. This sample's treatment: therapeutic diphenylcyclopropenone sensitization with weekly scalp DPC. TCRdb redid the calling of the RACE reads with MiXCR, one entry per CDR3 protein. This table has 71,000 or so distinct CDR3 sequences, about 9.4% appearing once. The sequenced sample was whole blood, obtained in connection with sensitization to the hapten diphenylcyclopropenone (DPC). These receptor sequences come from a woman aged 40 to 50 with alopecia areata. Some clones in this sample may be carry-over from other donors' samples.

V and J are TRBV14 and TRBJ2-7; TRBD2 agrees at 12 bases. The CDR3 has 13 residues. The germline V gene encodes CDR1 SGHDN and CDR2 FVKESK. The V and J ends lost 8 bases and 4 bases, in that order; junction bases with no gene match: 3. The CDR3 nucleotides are TGTGCCAGCGCCCTAGCGGGGGGGTACGAGCAGTACTTC. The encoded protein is CASALAGGYEQYF.

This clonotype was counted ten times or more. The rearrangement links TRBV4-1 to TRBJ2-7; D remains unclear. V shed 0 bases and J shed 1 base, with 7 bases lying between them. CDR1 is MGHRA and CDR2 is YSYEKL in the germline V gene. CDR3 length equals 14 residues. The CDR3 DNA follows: TGCGCCAGCAGCCAAGAGGCCAGTTCCTACGAGCAGTACTTC. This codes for CASSQEASSYEQYF.

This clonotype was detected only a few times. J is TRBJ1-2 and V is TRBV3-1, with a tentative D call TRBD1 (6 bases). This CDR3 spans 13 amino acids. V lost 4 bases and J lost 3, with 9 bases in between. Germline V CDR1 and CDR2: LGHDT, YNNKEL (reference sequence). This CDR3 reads CASSPYRDYGYTF. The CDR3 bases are TGTGCCAGCAGCCCTTACAGGGACTATGGCTACACCTTC.